These 28 T cell receptor beta chains share one sample of origin, sequenced in a study of CD8 T cells in Susac syndrome. After extraction with the RNeasy kit, about 0.5 to 1 ug of the RNA was reverse transcribed using random hexamers. TCRdb re-called the immunoSEQ multiplex PCR reads with MiXCR, one entry per CDR3 protein. Of around 230,000 distinct CDR3 sequences listed, less than 96% are singletons. Sequenced sample: CD4+ T cells from PBMCs. Receptor source: a human donor with Susac syndrome.

The chain employs TRBV29-1 and TRBJ2-7; weak D call: TRBD2 (5 bases). V lost 4 bases, J lost 7 bases, and 11 bases lay in between. CDR1 SQVTM and CDR2 ANQGSEA come from the germline V gene. This CDR3 has 11 residues. CDR3 in amino acids: CSVAYSGEQYF. CDR3 sequence (DNA): TGCAGCGTTGCCTATTCGGGGGAGCAGTACTTC.

The rearrangement links TRBV7-2 to TRBJ1-5; D gene ambiguous. The ends were cut back, 4 bases at V and 5 bases at J, with 15 bases in the middle. The CDR3 consists of 15 residues. Germline V gene sequence: CDR1 SGHTA, CDR2 FQGNSA. CDR3 loop: CASSYGLGGHQPQHF. CDR3 DNA sequence: TGTGCCAGCAGCTATGGGCTCGGAGGACATCAGCCCCAGCATTTT.

The chain links TRBV5-6 to TRBJ2-1; no definite D call. The CDR3 consists of 13 residues. Trimming shortened V by 4 bases and J by 8 bases, and 13 bases separated the two germline ends. Germline V lookup: CDR1 SGHDT, CDR2 YYEEEE. CDR3 nucleotide sequence: TGTGCCAGCAGCCTCCCTCGTGGGGATGAGCAGTTCTTC. It is translated as CASSLPRGDEQFF. Drawing the rest from reference TRBV5-6 and TRBJ2-1, the complete variable domain is DAGVTQSPTHLIKTRGQQVTLRCSPKSGHDTVSWYQQALGQGPQFIFQYYEEEERQRGNFPDRFSGHQFPNYSSELNVNALLLGDSALYLCASSLPRGDEQFFGPGTRLTVL.

This chain links TRBV10-3 with TRBJ2-7; weak D call: TRBD1 (6 bases). The CDR3 length is 14 residues. Germline CDR1 and CDR2: ENHRY and SYGVKD. Deletions cut 10 bases from V and 2 bases from J, with 18 bases between. The chain's CDR3 is CATRGQRNTYEQYF. As DNA, the CDR3 is TGTGCCACCCGGGGACAACGGAATACCTACGAGCAGTACTTC.

V usage is TRBV19 and J usage is TRBJ2-1; TRBD2 agrees at 10 bases. This CDR3 is built from 16 residues. Germline V gives CDR1 LNHDA, CDR2 SQIVND (reference sequence). With V trimmed by 7 bases and J by 8 bases, 14 bases remained unmatched. The CDR3 DNA follows: TGTGCCAGTACCAAACGGCTAGCGGGAGTTACGGATGAGCAGTTCTTC. This translates into CASTKRLAGVTDEQFF.

The V call is TRBV25-1, the J call TRBJ1-2; TRBD1 might be the D (5 bases). From germline, CDR1 is MGHDK and CDR2 SYGVNS. The V end was cut by 4 bases, the J end by 4 bases, with 13 bases between. The CDR3 contains 14 residues. The CDR3 DNA sequence: TGTGCCAGCAGTGGGGGGACCCTAGGCTATGGCTACACCTTC. Translating it yields CASSGGTLGYGYTF.

V gene TRBV29-1 combines with J gene TRBJ2-5; D is ambiguous. V was clipped by 8 bases and J by 5 bases, with 9 bases between them. Germline values: CDR1 SQVTM, CDR2 ANQGSEA. There are 10 residues in the CDR3. In DNA form, the CDR3 reads TGCAGCTCGCTCTTTGAGACCCAGTACTTC. It specifies CSSLFETQYF.

The chain recombines TRBV7-9 with TRBJ2-7; 9 positions agree with TRBD1. Trimming cost V 5 bases and J 4 bases; bases outside gene matches: 9. This CDR3 has 15 residues. The germline CDR1 and CDR2 sequences are SEHNR and FQNEAQ (reference sequence). For the CDR3, the DNA is TGTGCCAGCAGCCCGGGACAGGGCGTGGGATACGAGCAGTACTTC. Amino acids: CASSPGQGVGYEQYF.

This rearrangement joins TRBV4-2 to TRBJ2-1, with D uncertain. Germline values: CDR1 LGHNA, CDR2 YNFKEQ. V lost 1 base to trimming and J lost 6 bases, with 13 bases between them. The CDR3 sequence is 15 residues long. The CDR3 reads CASSQAVGRSNEQFF. CDR3 sequence (DNA): TGTGCCAGCAGCCAAGCTGTGGGTAGAAGCAATGAGCAGTTCTTC.

This clonotype was observed once. The chain employs TRBV27 and TRBJ1-5; TRBD1 is a possible D gene (6 bases). The V end lost 6 bases, the J end lost 9 bases, and 21 bases lay between the germline ends. The germline CDR1 and CDR2 sequences are MNHEY and SMNVEV (reference sequence). There are 15 residues in the CDR3. For the CDR3, the DNA is TGTGCCAGCAGCCGGCGGACAGCTGGTTGGTGGCCCCAGCATTTT. It is translated as CASSRRTAGWWPQHF.

V and J are TRBV7-8 and TRBJ2-1; D gene ambiguous. Germline loops: CDR1 SGHVS, CDR2 FQNEAQ. The CDR3 runs to 14 residues. V was clipped by 3 bases and J by 0 bases, with 6 bases between them. CDR3 protein: CASSFLPSYNEQFF. The CDR3 nucleotides read TGTGCCAGCAGCTTTCTTCCCTCCTACAATGAGCAGTTCTTC.

This chain links TRBV6-1 with TRBJ2-7, with D uncertain. CDR3 size: 13 residues. Germline loops: CDR1 MNHNS, CDR2 SASEGT. The germline V and J ends were trimmed by 2 bases and 6 bases, with 11 bases remaining between them. The chain's CDR3 is CASSELPTVEQYF. For the CDR3, the DNA is TGTGCCAGCAGTGAACTCCCAACGGTCGAGCAGTACTTC.

V usage is TRBV6-5 and J usage is TRBJ2-5, with 7 bases identical to TRBD1. V lost 5 bases to trimming and J lost 10 bases; unmatched junction nucleotides: 13. Germline values: CDR1 MNHEY, CDR2 SVGAGI. The CDR3 loop spans 14 amino acids. CDR3 sequence reads: CASSRDRSRIDQYF. The CDR3 nucleotides read TGTGCCAGCAGTCGGGACAGATCAAGGATCGACCAGTACTTC.

This chain joins TRBV7-3 and TRBJ2-2; 11 bases fit TRBD1. V lost 5 bases, J lost 5 bases, and 4 bases stayed unmatched. The CDR3 contains 15 residues. Germline V CDR1 and CDR2: SGHTA, FQGTGA. CDR3 coding DNA: TGTGCCAGCAGCACGGACAGGGGGCGTACCGGGGAGCTGTTTTTT. It specifies CASSTDRGRTGELFF.

This chain uses TRBV30 with TRBJ1-4; no clear D. CDR3 size: 15 residues. V gave up 3 bases and J gave up 7 bases, with 18 bases separating them. Germline V CDR1 and CDR2: GTSNPN, SVGIG (reference sequence). CDR3 residues: CAWRFGRRRVEKLFF. In DNA, the CDR3 is TGTGCCTGGAGGTTCGGACGTAGGAGAGTTGAAAAACTGTTTTTT.

The chain recombines TRBV7-8 with TRBJ2-3; D is possibly TRBD1 or TRBD2 (5 bases each). The V end was cut by 0 bases, the J end by 1 base, with 8 bases between. CDR3 length: 15 amino acids. Germline V gene lookup returns CDR1 SGHVS and CDR2 FQNEAQ. The CDR3 bases are TGTGCCAGCAGCTTAGCGGTGGGGGGCACAGATACGCAGTATTTT. Protein: CASSLAVGGTDTQYF.

The V gene is TRBV20-1, the J gene TRBJ2-1; D not certain. This CDR3 has 11 amino acids. The V gene lost 3 bases and the J gene lost 8 bases, with 8 bases spanning the gap. Germline V gene sequence: CDR1 DFQATT, CDR2 SNEGSKA (reference sequence). The CDR3 coding sequence is TGCAGTGCTAGCCCCCAATATGAGCAGTTCTTC. This translates into CSASPQYEQFF.

The V call is TRBV20-1, the J call TRBJ1-2; D perhaps matches TRBD1 (5 bases). CDR1 and CDR2 from the germline V gene are DFQATT and SNEGSKA (reference sequence). Trimming stripped 3 bases from V and 4 bases from J, with 9 bases between. This CDR3 spans 12 amino acids. The CDR3 DNA follows: TGCAGTGCTAGTAGACAGAGCTATGGCTACACCTTC. It translates to CSASRQSYGYTF.

V gene TRBV7-9 combines with J gene TRBJ2-6; TRBD1 might be the D (6 bases). CDR3 size: 16 residues. V was clipped by 4 bases and J by 2 bases, with 12 bases between them. CDR1 is SEHNR, CDR2 FQNEAQ, per germline (reference sequence). The CDR3 DNA follows: TGTGCCAGCAGCTCCCCGCAGGGGACTGGGGCCAACGTCCTGACTTTC. Protein: CASSSPQGTGANVLTF.

This chain links TRBV30 with TRBJ1-3; 7 nucleotides line up with TRBD1. Germline-derived CDR1 and CDR2 are GTSNPN and SVGIG (reference sequence). V trimming: 3 bases; J trimming: 0 bases; junction bases outside the gene matches: 14. CDR3 length: 18 amino acids. The CDR3 bases are TGTGCCTGGAGCCGTACTCGGGACAGTAATCCCTCTGGAAACACCATATATTTT. Its translation is CAWSRTRDSNPSGNTIYF. The full variable domain, rest sourced from reference TRBV30 and TRBJ1-3, is SQTIHQWPATLVQPVGSPLSLECTVEGTSNPNLYWYRQAAGRGLQLLFYSVGIGQISSEVPQNLSASRPQDRQFILSSKKLLLSDSGFYLCAWSRTRDSNPSGNTIYFGEGSWLTVV.

V gene TRBV7-9 combines with J gene TRBJ2-1; 9 bases map to TRBD2. The V and J ends lost 4 bases and 5 bases, in that order; junction bases with no gene match: 9. The CDR3 covers 16 residues. The germline CDR1 and CDR2 sequences are SEHNR and FQNEAQ (reference sequence). CDR3: CASSSDGGRANNEQFF. The CDR3 DNA is TGTGCCAGCAGCTCCGATGGCGGGAGGGCCAACAATGAGCAGTTCTTC.

The rearrangement joins TRBV7-3 to TRBJ1-1; unclear D gene. The CDR3 consists of 15 residues. With 2 bases removed from V and 1 base from J, the gap between germline ends came to 11 bases. From germline, CDR1 is SGHTA and CDR2 FQGTGA. As DNA, the CDR3 is TGTGCCAGCAGCTTATCGGCGGGAACGAACACTGAAGCTTTCTTT. Protein sequence: CASSLSAGTNTEAFF.

The chain links TRBV5-1 to TRBJ2-2; D call uncertain. V was cut by 7 bases and J by 2 bases, with 12 bases left in between. The germline V gene encodes CDR1 SGHRS and CDR2 YFSETQ. There are 14 residues in the CDR3. CDR3: CASGPGPNTGELFF. The CDR3 DNA follows: TGCGCCAGCGGACCCGGGCCAAACACCGGGGAGCTGTTTTTT.

V gene TRBV9 combines with J gene TRBJ1-1, with a tentative D call TRBD1 (6 bases). Between the trimmed V and J ends, which lost 3 bases and 0 bases, there was a span of 12 bases. This CDR3 contains 15 residues. The germline V gene encodes CDR1 SGDLS and CDR2 YYNGEE. This CDR3 reads CASSEGGAMNTEAFF. The CDR3 DNA sequence: TGTGCCAGCAGCGAGGGGGGGGCCATGAACACTGAAGCTTTCTTT. Combining the CDR3 with reference TRBV9 and TRBJ1-1 gives the whole variable domain DSGVTQTPKHLITATGQRVTLRCSPRSGDLSVYWYQQSLDQGLQFLIQYYNGEERAKGNILERFSAQQFPDLHSELNLSSLELGDSALYFCASSEGGAMNTEAFFGQGTRLTVV.

The chain joins TRBV29-1 to TRBJ2-3; TRBD1 matches at 9 bases. The CDR3 runs to 16 residues. Germline loops: CDR1 SQVTM, CDR2 ANQGSEA. V was clipped by 2 bases and J by 4 bases; unmatched bases: 10. For the CDR3, the DNA is TGCAGCGTTGAAAGGGCGGGGACAGGGCAAGCAGATACGCAGTATTTT. Protein: CSVERAGTGQADTQYF.

V usage is TRBV30 and J usage is TRBJ2-5, with 8 nucleotides matching TRBD2. This CDR3 spans 14 amino acids. Germline trimming cut 1 base from V and 2 bases from J; bases unmatched to any gene: 3. Germline V gives CDR1 GTSNPN, CDR2 SVGIG (reference sequence). The CDR3 reads CAWSALAEQETQYF. The CDR3 DNA reads as TGTGCCTGGAGTGCACTAGCGGAACAAGAGACCCAGTACTTC.

This rearrangement joins TRBV7-8 to TRBJ2-7; TRBD2 agrees at 11 bases. J was trimmed by 2 bases and V by 5 bases; bases with no gene match: 14. The CDR3 spans 18 residues. The germline CDR1 and CDR2 sequences are SGHVS and FQNEAQ. CDR3 coding DNA: TGTGCCAGCAGCGGAGACAGGGCCGGACTAGCGGGCGCCTACGAGCAGTACTTC. Translated, it gives CASSGDRAGLAGAYEQYF.

V is TRBV18 and J is TRBJ1-2, with TRBD1 matching over 7 bases. V shed 3 bases and J 1 base; nucleotides not matched to a gene: 8. The CDR3 runs to 16 residues. CDR1 and CDR2 (germline): KGHSH, LQKENI. CDR3 nucleotide sequence: TGTGCCAGCTCACCGACCCGGGACAGCAGTAACTATGGCTACACCTTC. Protein sequence: CASSPTRDSSNYGYTF.